Reported below is one T cell receptor beta chain. This entry comes from a study of shared T cell receptors in the human thymus. Trimming cost V 0 bases and J 4 bases; bases outside gene matches: 9. There are 17 residues in the CDR3. Germline assignment: CDR1 ENHRY and CDR2 SYGVKD. This table comes from immunoSEQ multiplex PCR, and its TCRdb copy is limited to in-frame clones, with some not included. The sample lists under 700,000 clones; more than 75% were seen once. These data were also filed under a second study, of human thymus T cells. In that study: Donors were healthy Finnish infants having corrective surgery for congenital heart defects. Thymic material originated from resections removed in the course of corrective heart surgery. It looked as if thymic and blood repertoires used V and J genes in a biased way.

The TCR sequence derives from a boy under two years old with a congenital heart defect. The sample consisted of thymocytes. The chain joins TRBV10-3 to TRBJ2-5, with 9 bases aligning to TRBD2. CDR3 sequence: CAISESDPSGETETQYF. The CDR3 DNA follows: TGTGCCATCAGTGAGTCAGACCCTAGCGGGGAGACAGAGACCCAGTACTTC.